These 15 T cell receptor beta chains came from one sample sequenced in a study of blood T cell repertoires in COVID-19. Some clones are missing from TCRdb's copy, which holds only in-frame ones; the method was immunoSEQ multiplex PCR. The sample shows approximately 300,000 clones, 85% of them seen only once. Specimen: PBMCs or T cells enriched from blood (not recorded which). The receptors derive from a woman aged 25 to 39 who had been exposed to COVID-19.

This clone was recorded once. V usage is TRBV7-6 and J usage is TRBJ2-7; 9 bases agree with TRBD2. The trim removed 5 bases at V and 3 bases at J, leaving 5 bases unmatched. The germline CDR1 and CDR2 sequences are SGHVS and FNYEAQ. The CDR3 runs to 14 residues. The CDR3 region is CASSKTSGNYEQYF. The CDR3 bases are TGTGCCAGCAGCAAGACTAGCGGTAACTACGAGCAGTACTTC.

V usage is TRBV7-8 and J usage is TRBJ1-4; TRBD1 aligns across 7 bases. With V trimmed by 5 bases and J by 4 bases, 4 bases remained unmatched. Germline CDR1 reads SGHVS; CDR2 reads FQNEAQ. The CDR3 is made up of 14 amino acids. DNA for the CDR3: TGTGCCAGCAGCATGGGACAGAGTAATGAAAAACTGTTTTTT. Protein product: CASSMGQSNEKLFF.

This clone was seen a handful of times. The chain links TRBV9 to TRBJ2-2, with D possibly being TRBD2 (5 bases). In germline, CDR1 is SGDLS, CDR2 YYNGEE. The CDR3 contains 12 residues. V gave up 4 bases and J gave up 8 bases, with 9 bases separating them. The DNA of the CDR3 is TGTGCCAGCAGCCTTAGGGAGGGGGAGCTGTTTTTT. Its translation is CASSLREGELFF.

The chain recombines TRBV9 with TRBJ2-7; maybe TRBD1 (6 bases). Germline V lookup: CDR1 SGDLS, CDR2 YYNGEE. CDR3 length equals 15 residues. Deletions cut 0 bases from V and 1 base from J, with 11 bases between. The CDR3 reads CASSVEGGGSYEQYF. CDR3 DNA: TGTGCCAGCAGCGTAGAAGGGGGTGGGTCCTACGAGCAGTACTTC.

The chain couples TRBV19 to TRBJ2-5; the match to TRBD2 covers 7 bases. Germline assignment: CDR1 LNHDA and CDR2 SQIVND (reference sequence). J gave up 2 bases and V 5 bases, and 8 bases lay outside the gene matches. The CDR3 runs 15 residues. In DNA form, the CDR3 reads TGTGCCAGTAGTCCCAGTCCCGGGGGGCAAGAGACCCAGTACTTC. Translation gives CASSPSPGGQETQYF.

The chain recombines TRBV2 with TRBJ2-7, with TRBD2 matching 7 bases. CDR3 length: 15 amino acids. Per the germline V gene, CDR1 is SNHLY and CDR2 is FYNNEI. Losses at the gene ends were 6 bases for V and 0 bases for J; bases not matched to a gene: 8. CDR3 nucleotide sequence: TGTGCCAGCAGATACCCTAGCGGAAGCTCCTACGAGCAGTACTTC. Protein product: CASRYPSGSSYEQYF.

The chain uses TRBV6-5 and TRBJ1-5; 7 bases are shared with TRBD1. The CDR3 totals 15 residues. The V segment lost 6 bases and the J segment 3 bases; nucleotides outside the gene matches: 8. The germline V gene encodes CDR1 MNHEY and CDR2 SVGAGI. The CDR3 region has the DNA TGTGCCAGCAGATTGGACAGGTCCTTCAATCAGCCCCAGCATTTT. Amino acids: CASRLDRSFNQPQHF.

The chain joins TRBV5-1 to TRBJ1-2, with D perhaps TRBD1 (6 bases). CDR1 and CDR2 (germline): SGHRS, YFSETQ. V gave up 1 base and J gave up 6 bases, with 13 bases separating them. The CDR3 extends over 14 amino acids. The DNA for the CDR3 is TGCGCCAGCAGCTTGCACAGGGTTGAAGATGGCTACACCTTC. Its translation: CASSLHRVEDGYTF.

The rearrangement joins TRBV19 to TRBJ2-7, with D possibly matching TRBD1 (6 bases). The germline gives CDR1 LNHDA, CDR2 SQIVND (reference sequence). The length of the CDR3 is 13 residues. The germline V and J ends were trimmed by 3 bases and 6 bases, with 12 bases remaining between them. The CDR3 coding sequence is TGTGCCAGTAGTATCGGCAGGGGAGTCGAGCAGTACTTC. It yields the protein CASSIGRGVEQYF.

The chain combines TRBV5-4 with TRBJ1-2; D is unresolved. Trimming took off 4 bases at V and 3 bases at J, with 13 bases between the two ends. Germline V gene sequence: CDR1 SGHNT, CDR2 YYREEE (reference sequence). The CDR3 is made up of 14 amino acids. The CDR3 DNA reads as TGTGCCAGCAGCGTTCAGGTTGTCGACTATGGCTACACCTTC. It codes for CASSVQVVDYGYTF.

The chain recombines TRBV6-6 with TRBJ1-2; TRBD1 aligns across 11 bases. The J segment lost 8 bases and the V segment lost 5 bases, leaving 4 bases of the junction unmatched. The CDR3 spans 13 residues. Germline loops: CDR1 MNHNY, CDR2 SVGAGI (reference sequence). The CDR3 nucleotides are TGTGCCAGCAGTCCGGGACAGGGGGTCGGCTACACCTTC. Translated, it gives CASSPGQGVGYTF.

This clone was picked up one time. The chain recombines TRBV21-1 with TRBJ1-5. TRBV21-1 has pseudogene status. This CDR3 is 18 amino acids long. Here the CDR3 reads CASSDPLAGNRSNQPQHF. The CDR3 coding sequence is TGTGCCAGCAGCGACCCCCTGGCCGGGAATAGGAGCAATCAGCCCCAGCATTTT.

This sequence joins TRBV28 and TRBJ2-7; D is possibly TRBD2 (6 bases). V was trimmed by 6 bases and J by 5 bases, leaving 20 bases between them. Germline CDR1 is MDHEN and CDR2 is SYDVKM. The CDR3 has 15 residues. The CDR3 is CASSPLEGAVNEQYF. DNA of the CDR3: TGTGCCAGCAGCCCCTTGGAGGGAGCGGTTAACGAGCAGTACTTC.

Of note for this clone: Its ends do not fully match the called genes, so a read error is possible. V gene TRBV28 combines with J gene TRBJ1-2; weak D call: TRBD1 (5 bases). The V gene's germline CDR1 is MDHEN and CDR2 SYDVKM. This CDR3 spans 16 amino acids. Here the CDR3 DNA reads TGTGCCAGCATTTTACCCGGACCGGGGGGGGGCTATGGCTACACCTTC. It yields the protein CASILPGPGGGYGYTF.

CDR3 in amino acids: CASSLAPEYNEQFF. DNA of the CDR3: TGTGCCAGCAGCTTAGCTCCAGAATACAATGAGCAGTTCTTC. This rearrangement joins TRBV11-2 to TRBJ2-1, with D hard to call. Germline-derived CDR1 and CDR2 are SGHAT and FQNNGV. This CDR3 region has 14 residues. V shed 1 base and J shed 4 bases, with 8 bases lying between them.